The 30 T cell receptor beta chains below all came from one sample that was sequenced in a study of blood T cell repertoires in COVID-19. Produced via immunoSEQ multiplex PCR; TCRdb's table is partial and in-frame only. The sample records approximately 300,000 clones, approximately 90% being singletons. The sequencing input was PBMCs or T cells enriched from blood (not recorded which). These TCRs come from a woman in her twenties or thirties who had been exposed to COVID-19.

This chain connects TRBV6-5 to TRBJ2-3; tentatively, D is TRBD1 (5 bases). Germline CDR1 is MNHEY and CDR2 is SVGAGI. Trimming shortened V by 5 bases and J by 1 base, and 10 bases separated the two germline ends. This CDR3 spans 14 amino acids. CDR3 in amino acids: CASSLREGTDTQYF. The CDR3 coding sequence is TGTGCCAGCAGTCTCAGGGAAGGCACAGATACGCAGTATTTT.

J is TRBJ1-5 and V is TRBV6-5, with 7 bases identical to TRBD1. CDR1 and CDR2 (germline): MNHEY, SVGAGI. This CDR3 is built from 14 residues. The junction had 2 bases not matched to a gene; V was cut back by 6 bases and J by 0 bases. CDR3 sequence: CASRTGNSNQPQHF. CDR3 sequence (DNA): TGTGCCAGCAGGACAGGGAATAGCAATCAGCCCCAGCATTTT.

For this clone: Other nucleotide sequences in the sample specify the same CDR3. This chain's CDR3 is CASSVGSGNYGYTF. The DNA of the CDR3 is TGTGCCAGCAGCGTAGGATCGGGGAACTATGGCTACACCTTC. The genes are TRBV9 and TRBJ1-2; no clear D gene. CDR3 length equals 14 residues. Germline V lookup: CDR1 SGDLS, CDR2 YYNGEE. V was cut by 0 bases and J by 2 bases, with 8 bases left in between. The variable domain in full, with the rest retrieved from reference TRBV9 and TRBJ1-2, is DSGVTQTPKHLITATGQRVTLRCSPRSGDLSVYWYQQSLDQGLQFLIQYYNGEERAKGNILERFSAQQFPDLHSELNLSSLELGDSALYFCASSVGSGNYGYTFGSGTRLTVV.

The rearrangement uses TRBV5-1 and TRBJ1-2; a weak D match, TRBD1 (6 bases). The CDR3 runs to 16 residues. Trimming removed 2 bases from V and 0 bases from J, with 14 bases in between. Per germline, CDR1 SGHRS and CDR2 YFSETQ. The CDR3 DNA follows: TGCGCCAGCAGCTTTGTCTCAGGGGCCACTAACTATGGCTACACCTTC. Protein: CASSFVSGATNYGYTF.

The V and J genes are TRBV9 and TRBJ1-1, with a weak D call TRBD1 (5 bases). The CDR3 runs 16 residues. Deletions cut 3 bases from V and 3 bases from J, with 18 bases between. The V gene's germline CDR1 is SGDLS and CDR2 YYNGEE. The CDR3: CASSAGTATLDTEAFF. In DNA, the CDR3 is TGTGCCAGCAGCGCTGGGACTGCGACCTTAGACACTGAAGCTTTCTTT.

This rearrangement joins TRBV5-4 to TRBJ2-7, with 8 nucleotides matching TRBD1. This CDR3 spans 14 amino acids. The ends lost 1 base at V and 4 bases at J; junction bases unmatched: 4. CDR1 is SGHNT, CDR2 YYREEE, per germline (reference sequence). CDR3 loop: CASSLWQGAYEQYF. The CDR3 DNA reads TGTGCCAGCAGCTTGTGGCAGGGGGCTTACGAGCAGTACTTC.

This clone was recorded a few times. The chain employs TRBV6-5 and TRBJ1-1, with D maybe TRBD1 (5 bases). Trimming shortened V by 7 bases and J by 5 bases, and 14 bases separated the two germline ends. The CDR3 spans 13 residues. The germline CDR1 and CDR2 sequences are MNHEY and SVGAGI. CDR3 nucleotides: TGTGCCAGCAAAACGGGCGGGGGGACTGAAGCTTTCTTT. Its translation is CASKTGGGTEAFF.

The genes are TRBV7-7 and TRBJ2-1, with TRBD1 identical over 7 bases. The germline V gene encodes CDR1 SSHAT and CDR2 FNYEAQ (reference sequence). The CDR3 sequence is 13 residues long. The V and J ends lost 6 bases and 7 bases, in that order; junction bases with no gene match: 6. CDR3 nucleotides: TGTGCCAGCAGTATTGACAGGGCGAATGAGCAGTTCTTC. Protein: CASSIDRANEQFF.

The V call is TRBV27, the J call TRBJ1-6; TRBD1 matches at 8 bases. With 5 bases clipped from V and 8 bases from J, the junction kept 8 bases outside the gene matches. CDR1 is MNHEY and CDR2 is SMNVEV in the germline V gene (reference sequence). CDR3 length: 15 amino acids. The CDR3 region has the DNA TGTGCCAGCAGTATCTACAGGGGGGCAGATTCACCCCTCCACTTT. This translates into CASSIYRGADSPLHF.

The chain uses TRBV7-9 and TRBJ2-7; the match to TRBD2 covers 7 bases. The CDR3 extends over 15 amino acids. The junction had 6 bases not matched to a gene; V was cut back by 1 base and J by 3 bases. The germline CDR1 and CDR2 sequences are SEHNR and FQNEAQ (reference sequence). The CDR3 nucleotides are TGTGCCAGCAGCTTAGGGGCGGGGGTCTACTACGAGCAGTACTTC. It specifies CASSLGAGVYYEQYF.

The chain joins TRBV2 to TRBJ1-6; tentative D call: TRBD1 (6 bases). Germline lookup yields CDR1 SNHLY and CDR2 FYNNEI. The CDR3 runs to 15 residues. V lost 5 bases and J lost 7, with 15 bases in between. DNA for the CDR3: TGTGCCAGCAGTTTACAGGGCGCGTCAAATTCACCCCTCCACTTT. Its translation is CASSLQGASNSPLHF.

The J gene is TRBJ2-2, the V gene TRBV11-2; tentative D call: TRBD1 (5 bases). Germline V gene data show CDR1 as SGHAT and CDR2 as FQNNGV. This CDR3 region has 15 residues. Between the trimmed V and J ends, which lost 5 bases and 5 bases, there was a span of 15 bases. CDR3 protein: CASSPGHSSTGELFF. CDR3 nucleotide sequence: TGTGCCAGCAGCCCTGGACACTCTTCGACCGGGGAGCTGTTTTTT.

This clone has a handful of counts. The rearrangement joins TRBV6-5 to TRBJ1-1; 9 bases are shared with TRBD1. Germline V gives CDR1 MNHEY, CDR2 SVGAGI. The CDR3 runs 14 residues. V was clipped by 6 bases and J by 4 bases; unmatched bases: 6. The DNA of the CDR3 is TGTGCCAGCAGACAGACAGGGGGATCCACTGAAGCTTTCTTT. This gives the protein CASRQTGGSTEAFF.

This clone was seen more than once but under ten times. V gene TRBV5-5 combines with J gene TRBJ1-4; no firm D call. Germline-derived CDR1 and CDR2 are SGHKS and YYEKEE (reference sequence). CDR3 length: 16 amino acids. V lost 3 bases, J lost 3 bases, and 15 bases lay in between. The CDR3 loop is CASSSFPISANEKLFF. The DNA for the CDR3 is TGTGCCAGCAGCTCCTTTCCGATATCGGCTAATGAAAAACTGTTTTTT.

The V and J genes are TRBV28 and TRBJ2-1; 9 bases map to TRBD2. Germline V gene sequence: CDR1 MDHEN, CDR2 SYDVKM. V was pared by 8 bases and J by 5 bases, with 10 bases of the junction left unmatched. The CDR3 length is 15 residues. The CDR3 sequence: CASRGGGALNNEQFF. DNA for the CDR3: TGTGCCAGCCGCGGCGGGGGGGCCCTGAACAATGAGCAGTTCTTC.

This clone showed up just a few times. The chain is built from TRBV27 and TRBJ1-5; D may be TRBD1 (5 bases). There are 15 residues in the CDR3. The V gene's germline CDR1 is MNHEY and CDR2 SMNVEV (reference sequence). V lost 3 bases and J lost 7, with 16 bases in between. This chain's CDR3 is CASSFLPQPGQPQHF. DNA of the CDR3: TGTGCCAGCAGTTTCCTGCCCCAGCCAGGGCAGCCCCAGCATTTT.

The gene calls are TRBV19 and TRBJ1-6, with D hard to call. Germline V gives CDR1 LNHDA, CDR2 SQIVND (reference sequence). Deletions cut 8 bases from V and 5 bases from J, with 10 bases between. CDR3 size: 13 residues. CDR3 in amino acids: CASRRRDNSPLHF. The CDR3 bases are TGTGCCAGTCGACGACGGGATAATTCACCCCTCCACTTT.

This clone was recorded only once. The chain links TRBV7-2 to TRBJ1-2; 9 bases map to TRBD1. Germline-derived CDR1 and CDR2 are SGHTA and FQGNSA. J was trimmed by 1 base and V by 1 base; bases with no gene match: 1. This CDR3 contains 15 residues. CDR3 sequence (DNA): TGTGCCAGCAGCTTAGTGGGACAGGGTAACTATGGCTACACCTTC. This translates into CASSLVGQGNYGYTF.

This clone was counted a single time. This chain joins TRBV6-5 and TRBJ1-6; 8 bases map to TRBD1. The CDR3 totals 15 residues. Germline assignment: CDR1 MNHEY and CDR2 SVGAGI. J was trimmed by 7 bases and V by 5 bases; bases with no gene match: 7. CDR3 in DNA: TGTGCCAGCAGTAATACCAGGGGGCCGAATTCACCCCTCCACTTT. Encoded protein: CASSNTRGPNSPLHF.

The chain joins TRBV24-1 to TRBJ2-7, with TRBD1 identical over 7 bases. Germline V gene data show CDR1 as KGHDR and CDR2 as SFDVKD. V shed 5 bases and J 2 bases; nucleotides not matched to a gene: 5. The CDR3 is made up of 14 amino acids. The CDR3 sequence: CATSARGQPYEQYF. In DNA form, the CDR3 reads TGTGCCACCAGTGCCAGGGGACAGCCCTACGAGCAGTACTTC.

This rearrangement joins TRBV27 to TRBJ1-4, with D uncertain. Germline CDR1 MNHEY, CDR2 SMNVEV (reference sequence). The CDR3 is 15 amino acids. Between the trimmed V and J ends, which lost 0 bases and 8 bases, there was a span of 13 bases. CDR3 sequence: CASSLSFSLREKLFF. CDR3 coding DNA: TGTGCCAGCAGTTTATCGTTCTCCCTCAGGGAAAAACTGTTTTTT.

This clone has only one observation. The chain has TRBV20-1 and TRBJ2-7; 7 bases match TRBD2. Germline CDR1 and CDR2: DFQATT and SNEGSKA (reference sequence). The V gene end was trimmed by 3 bases and the J gene end by 4 bases; junction bases not matched to a gene: 6. This CDR3 is built from 13 residues. CDR3 nucleotides: TGCAGTGCTAGTTCCCAGGGACTATACGAGCAGTACTTC. This codes for CSASSQGLYEQYF.

The gene calls are TRBV5-1 and TRBJ1-2; no reliable D call. Germline lookup yields CDR1 SGHRS and CDR2 YFSETQ. V lost 1 base and J 2 bases, leaving 9 bases between the germline ends. This CDR3 contains 14 residues. Here the CDR3 DNA reads TGCGCCAGCAGCTTGACAGAAGGAAACTATGGCTACACCTTC. Translated, it gives CASSLTEGNYGYTF.

Written as DNA, the CDR3 is TGTGCCAGCAGCTTGACTGCCGGGGGAAAGACCCAGTACTTC. Its protein is CASSLTAGGKTQYF. This chain uses TRBV7-9 with TRBJ2-5; D might be TRBD2 (6 bases). V dropped 3 bases and J dropped 6 bases, with 14 bases sitting between them. Per germline, CDR1 SEHNR and CDR2 FQNEAQ (reference sequence). The CDR3 is 14 residues long.

The sample holds one count of this clone. The chain combines TRBV29-1 with TRBJ1-2; 7 nucleotides agree with TRBD1. This CDR3 contains 12 residues. The V and J ends lost 7 bases and 2 bases, in that order; junction bases with no gene match: 4. The germline V gene encodes CDR1 SQVTM and CDR2 ANQGSEA. The CDR3 DNA reads as TGCAGCGCTGCACAGGGGAACTATGGCTACACCTTC. As protein: CSAAQGNYGYTF.

The V call is TRBV6-5, the J call TRBJ1-4, with D unclear. The ends were cut back, 6 bases at V and 12 bases at J, with 23 bases in the middle. In germline, CDR1 is MNHEY, CDR2 SVGAGI. The CDR3 totals 15 residues. CDR3 in amino acids: CASSRYPHRIEELFF. In nucleotides, the CDR3 is TGTGCCAGCAGCCGATACCCACACCGGATTGAGGAACTGTTTTTT.

With regard to this clone: At the DNA level, this CDR3 is encoded by other sequences in the same sample as well. The chain links TRBV18 to TRBJ1-4; weak D call: TRBD1 (5 bases). This CDR3 is built from 14 residues. CDR1 KGHSH and CDR2 LQKENI come from the germline V gene. V lost 6 bases and J 0 bases, leaving 8 bases between the germline ends. Here the CDR3 DNA reads TGTGCCAGCTCCCCGACAGCAACTAATGAAAAACTGTTTTTT. Its translation: CASSPTATNEKLFF. The complete variable domain, with remaining parts taken from reference TRBV18 and TRBJ1-4, reads NAGVMQNPRHLVRRRGQEARLRCSPMKGHSHVYWYRQLPEEGLKFMVYLQKENIIDESGMPKERFSAEFPKEGPSILRIQQVVRGDSAAYFCASSPTATNEKLFFGSGTQLSVL.

The V gene is TRBV5-1, the J gene TRBJ2-5; D is undetermined. With 2 bases removed from V and 8 bases from J, the gap between germline ends came to 16 bases. Germline V gene lookup returns CDR1 SGHRS and CDR2 YFSETQ. This CDR3 has 14 amino acids. CDR3 nucleotides: TGCGCCAGCAGCTTCGGAGCAGATAAGAGAACCCAGTACTTC. It translates to CASSFGADKRTQYF.

The chain joins TRBV11-3 to TRBJ2-7; 7 nucleotides align to TRBD1. With V trimmed by 1 base and J by 8 bases, 11 bases remained unmatched. CDR3 length: 15 amino acids. Germline V lookup: CDR1 SGHNT, CDR2 YENEEA. The CDR3 loop is CASSLGGTGTEQQYF. Written as DNA, the CDR3 is TGTGCCAGCAGCTTAGGGGGTACTGGGACAGAACAGCAGTACTTC.

Here the CDR3 reads CASSLRRGASYEQYF. DNA for the CDR3: TGTGCCAGCAGCTTGCGGCGGGGGGCGTCCTACGAGCAGTACTTC. The rearrangement links TRBV5-4 to TRBJ2-7, with 8 bases matching TRBD2. CDR1 and CDR2 from the germline V gene are SGHNT and YYREEE (reference sequence). This CDR3 contains 15 residues. V dropped 1 base and J dropped 1; count of bases not matched to a gene: 4. The variable domain in full, with the rest retrieved from reference TRBV5-4 and TRBJ2-7, is ETGVTQSPTHLIKTRGQQVTLRCSSQSGHNTVSWYQQALGQGPQFIFQYYREEENGRGNFPPRFSGLQFPNYSSELNVNALELDDSALYLCASSLRRGASYEQYFGPGTRLTVT.